These 9 T cell receptor beta chains were all obtained from the same sample, sequenced in a study of read filtering for tumor transcriptome and immune sequencing. Molecular barcoded adaptors covering alpha/delta and beta/gamma chains were used on roughly 400 ng RNA. TCRdb analysed the reads with MiXCR anew, one entry per CDR3 protein. The table records 100,000 to 150,000 distinct CDR3 sequences, roughly 13% of them present only once. Input material: a population of CD138-negative cells sorted from bone marrow. Receptors originate from a donor aged 40 or over with multiple myeloma.

This clonotype has only a few counts. The genes are TRBV7-8 and TRBJ2-3; either TRBD1 or TRBD2 may supply D (5 bases each). With 8 bases removed from V and 2 bases from J, the gap between germline ends came to 17 bases. The CDR3 extends over 15 amino acids. Germline V gives CDR1 SGHVS, CDR2 FQNEAQ. The CDR3, as DNA: TGTGCCAGCTTCCAGGGTGGGAGAAACACAGATACGCAGTATTTT. Its translation is CASFQGGRNTDTQYF. The full variable domain, with the rest looked up from reference TRBV7-8 and TRBJ2-3, is GAGVSQSPRYKVAKRGQDVALRCDPISGHVSLFWYQQALGQGPEFLTYFQNEAQLDKSGLPSDRFFAERPEGSVSTLKIQRTQQEDSAVYLCASFQGGRNTDTQYFGPGTRLTVL.

This clonotype was recorded many times. The rearrangement uses TRBV15 and TRBJ1-5, with D possibly TRBD1 on 5 matching bases. Germline CDR1 LNHNV, CDR2 YYDKDF (reference sequence). This CDR3 spans 13 amino acids. V lost 8 bases to trimming and J lost 1 base, with 9 bases between them. As DNA, the CDR3 is TGTGCCACCGGAAGACAGAGCAATCAGCCCCAGCATTTT. Protein product: CATGRQSNQPQHF.

Comments on this clonotype: This clone may be a read error of a much larger clone one base away. V and J are TRBV29-1 and TRBJ2-7, with D maybe TRBD2 (6 bases). CDR3 size: 14 residues. Germline assignment: CDR1 SQVTM and CDR2 ANQGSEA. V lost 4 bases to trimming and J lost 3 bases, with 16 bases between them. The CDR3 loop is CSVVEGVALYEQYF. As DNA, the CDR3 is TGCAGCGTTGTGGAGGGCGTAGCCCTCTACGAGCAGTACTTC.

The gene calls are TRBV29-1 and TRBJ1-5; D possibly corresponds to TRBD1 (5 bases). This CDR3 comprises 13 residues. The V and J ends lost 4 bases and 11 bases respectively, with 18 bases between them. Germline-derived CDR1 and CDR2 are SQVTM and ANQGSEA. CDR3: CSVGRDLGGTQHF. CDR3 coding DNA: TGCAGCGTTGGCCGGGACCTGGGGGGGACCCAGCATTTT.

This clonotype appeared many times. V and J are TRBV7-2 and TRBJ2-1, with D perhaps matching TRBD1 or TRBD2 (5 bases each). Per the germline V gene, CDR1 is SGHTA and CDR2 is FQGNSA. This CDR3 is built from 21 residues. V lost 2 bases to trimming and J lost 0 bases, with 26 bases between them. The CDR3 sequence is CASSLIGTGGSAPTSYNEQFF. The CDR3, as DNA: TGTGCCAGCAGCTTAATCGGGACGGGTGGGAGCGCCCCCACCTCCTACAATGAGCAGTTCTTC. Together with reference TRBV7-2 and TRBJ2-1, the CDR3 gives the full variable domain: GAGVSQSPSNKVTEKGKDVELRCDPISGHTALYWYRQSLGQGLEFLIYFQGNSAPDKSGLPSDRFSAERTGGSVSTLTIQRTQQEDSAVYLCASSLIGTGGSAPTSYNEQFFGPGTRLTVL.

In this sample, this clonotype turned up many times. The gene calls are TRBV6-6 and TRBJ2-3; tentative D call: TRBD1 (6 bases). The germline V and J ends were trimmed by 5 bases and 0 bases, with 21 bases remaining between them. This CDR3 is built from 18 residues. Germline CDR1 and CDR2: MNHNY and SVGAGI (reference sequence). As DNA, the CDR3 is TGTGCCAGCAGTAAAACACAAATCGGGACACTGAGCACAGATACGCAGTATTTT. Translation gives CASSKTQIGTLSTDTQYF.

Ten or more counts support this clonotype. V usage is TRBV6-5 and J usage is TRBJ1-1; D remains unclear. Germline V gene sequence: CDR1 MNHEY, CDR2 SVGAGI. The ends were cut back, 0 bases at V and 4 bases at J, with 12 bases in the middle. The CDR3 totals 15 residues. CDR3 sequence: CASSYSSGLSTEAFF. DNA of the CDR3: TGTGCCAGCAGTTACTCGTCGGGGTTGAGCACTGAAGCTTTCTTT.

This clonotype was seen repeatedly, ten times or more. The chain combines TRBV10-3 with TRBJ1-1; no definite D call. The CDR3 has 13 residues. V lost 8 bases, J lost 1 base, and 11 bases lay in between. Germline V CDR1 and CDR2: ENHRY, SYGVKD. CDR3 bases: TGTGCCATCCGCGACCCAAAGAACACTGAAGCTTTCTTT. Translating it yields CAIRDPKNTEAFF.

In this sample, this clonotype turned up many times. This chain links TRBV6-5 with TRBJ2-1; D unresolved. Germline-derived CDR1 and CDR2 are MNHEY and SVGAGI. The CDR3 length is 14 residues. Trimming cost V 6 bases and J 5 bases, with 14 bases left between them. CDR3 loop: CASSPRSEDNEQFF. CDR3 nucleotide sequence: TGTGCCAGCAGCCCCCGGTCCGAAGACAATGAGCAGTTCTTC.